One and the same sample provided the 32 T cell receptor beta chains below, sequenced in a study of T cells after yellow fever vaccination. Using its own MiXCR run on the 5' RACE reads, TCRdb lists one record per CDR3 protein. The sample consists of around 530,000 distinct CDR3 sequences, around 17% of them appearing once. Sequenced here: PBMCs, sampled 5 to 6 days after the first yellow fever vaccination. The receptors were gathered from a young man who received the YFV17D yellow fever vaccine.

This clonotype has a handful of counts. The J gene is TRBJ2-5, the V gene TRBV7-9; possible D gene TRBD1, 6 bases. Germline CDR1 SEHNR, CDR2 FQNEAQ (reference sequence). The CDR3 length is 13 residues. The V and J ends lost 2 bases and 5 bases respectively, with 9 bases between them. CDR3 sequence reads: CASSLQGMETQYF. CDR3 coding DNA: TGTGCCAGCAGCTTACAGGGGATGGAGACCCAGTACTTC.

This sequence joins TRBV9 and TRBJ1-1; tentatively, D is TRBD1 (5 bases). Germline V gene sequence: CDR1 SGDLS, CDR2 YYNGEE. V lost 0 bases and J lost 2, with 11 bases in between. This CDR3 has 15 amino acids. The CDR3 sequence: CASSVGGGANTEAFF. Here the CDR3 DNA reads TGTGCCAGCAGCGTAGGTGGAGGGGCTAACACTGAAGCTTTCTTT.

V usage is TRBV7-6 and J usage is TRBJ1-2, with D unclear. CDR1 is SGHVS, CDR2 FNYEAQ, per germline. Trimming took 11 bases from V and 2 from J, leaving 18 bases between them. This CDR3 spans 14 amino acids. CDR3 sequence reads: CAGREAGPNYGYTF. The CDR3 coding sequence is TGTGCCGGTAGGGAGGCGGGTCCAAACTATGGCTACACCTTC.

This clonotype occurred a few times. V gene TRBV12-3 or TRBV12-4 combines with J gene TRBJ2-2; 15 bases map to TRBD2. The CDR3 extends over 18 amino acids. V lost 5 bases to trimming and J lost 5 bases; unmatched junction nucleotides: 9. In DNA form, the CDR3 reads TGTGCCAGCAGTGCGGGACTAGCGGGGGGATTGAGAACCGGGGAGCTGTTTTTT. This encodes CASSAGLAGGLRTGELFF.

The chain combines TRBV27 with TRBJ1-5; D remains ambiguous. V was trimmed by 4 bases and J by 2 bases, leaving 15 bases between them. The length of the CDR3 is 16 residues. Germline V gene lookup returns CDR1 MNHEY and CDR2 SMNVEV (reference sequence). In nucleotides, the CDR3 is TGTGCCAGCAGTTCCCTCGACCGGGGAGGCAATCAGCCCCAGCATTTT. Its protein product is CASSSLDRGGNQPQHF.

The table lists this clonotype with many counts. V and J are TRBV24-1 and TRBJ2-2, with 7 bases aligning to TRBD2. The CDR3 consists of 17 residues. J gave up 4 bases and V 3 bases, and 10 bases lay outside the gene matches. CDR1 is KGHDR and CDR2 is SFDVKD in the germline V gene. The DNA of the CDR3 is TGTGCCACCAGTGATCGAGGCGCCGGGGGGAGCACCGGGGAGCTGTTTTTT. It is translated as CATSDRGAGGSTGELFF.

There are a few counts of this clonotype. The CDR3 nucleotides are TGTGCCAGCTCACCGGGACTTCTCTACGAGCAGTACTTC. This encodes CASSPGLLYEQYF. The rearrangement joins TRBV18 to TRBJ2-7; the D gene is possibly TRBD2 (6 bases). With 3 bases removed from V and 3 bases from J, the gap between germline ends came to 9 bases. Germline loops: CDR1 KGHSH, CDR2 LQKENI. The CDR3 contains 13 residues.

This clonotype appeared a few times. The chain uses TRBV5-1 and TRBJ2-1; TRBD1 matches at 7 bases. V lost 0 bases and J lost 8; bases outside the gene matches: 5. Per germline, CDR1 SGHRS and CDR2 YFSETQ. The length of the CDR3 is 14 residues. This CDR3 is CASSLVVGGDEQFF. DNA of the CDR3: TGCGCCAGCAGCTTGGTAGTAGGGGGCGATGAGCAGTTCTTC.

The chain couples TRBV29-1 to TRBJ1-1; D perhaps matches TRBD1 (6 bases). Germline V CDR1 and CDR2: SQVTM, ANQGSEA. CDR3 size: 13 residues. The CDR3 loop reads CRMQGLRCTEAFF. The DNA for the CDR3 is TGCAGAATGCAGGGGTTGAGGTGTACTGAAGCTTTCTTT.

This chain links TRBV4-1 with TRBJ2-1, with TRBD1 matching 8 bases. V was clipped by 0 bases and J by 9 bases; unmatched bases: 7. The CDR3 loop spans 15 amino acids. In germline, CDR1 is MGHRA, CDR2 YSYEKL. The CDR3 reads CASSQEGQERSEQFF. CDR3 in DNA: TGCGCCAGCAGCCAAGAGGGACAGGAACGGAGTGAGCAGTTCTTC.

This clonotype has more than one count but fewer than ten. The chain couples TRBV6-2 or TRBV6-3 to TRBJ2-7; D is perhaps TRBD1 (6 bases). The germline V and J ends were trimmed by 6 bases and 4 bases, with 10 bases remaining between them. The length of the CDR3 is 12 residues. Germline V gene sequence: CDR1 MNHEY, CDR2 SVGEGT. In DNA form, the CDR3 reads TGTGCCAGCAGAACAGGGATGTACGAGCAGTACGTC. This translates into CASRTGMYEQYV.

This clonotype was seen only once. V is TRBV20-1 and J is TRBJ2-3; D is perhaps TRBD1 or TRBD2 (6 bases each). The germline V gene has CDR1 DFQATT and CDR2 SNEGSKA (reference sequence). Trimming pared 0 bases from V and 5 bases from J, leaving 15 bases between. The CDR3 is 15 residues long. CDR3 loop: CSARDPGGGQDTQYF. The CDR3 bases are TGCAGTGCTAGAGATCCCGGTGGGGGGCAAGATACGCAGTATTTT.

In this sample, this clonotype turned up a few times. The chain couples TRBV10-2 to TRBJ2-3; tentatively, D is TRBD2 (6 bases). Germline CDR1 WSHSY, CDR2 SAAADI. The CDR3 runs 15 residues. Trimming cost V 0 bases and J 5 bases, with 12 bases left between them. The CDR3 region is CASSESGTGGDTQYF. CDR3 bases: TGCGCCAGCAGTGAGTCGGGTACCGGGGGAGATACGCAGTATTTT.

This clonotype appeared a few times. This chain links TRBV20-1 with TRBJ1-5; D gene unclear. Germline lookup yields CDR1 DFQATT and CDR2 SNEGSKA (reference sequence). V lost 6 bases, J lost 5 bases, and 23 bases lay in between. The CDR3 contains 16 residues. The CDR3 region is CSAKSSTPQAYQPQHF. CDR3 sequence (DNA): TGCAGTGCCAAGTCTAGTACCCCGCAGGCCTATCAGCCCCAGCATTTT.

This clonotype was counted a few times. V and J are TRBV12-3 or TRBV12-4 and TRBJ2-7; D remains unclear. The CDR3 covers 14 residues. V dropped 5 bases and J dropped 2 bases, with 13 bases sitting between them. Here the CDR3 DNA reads TGTGCCAGCAGTCCGCCGGGCCCTGCCTACGAGCAGTACTTC. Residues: CASSPPGPAYEQYF.

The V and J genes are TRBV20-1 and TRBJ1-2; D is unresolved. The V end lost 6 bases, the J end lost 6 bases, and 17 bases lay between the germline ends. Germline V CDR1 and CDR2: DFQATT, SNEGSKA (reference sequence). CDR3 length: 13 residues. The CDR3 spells CSANLLEQHGYTF. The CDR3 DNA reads TGCAGTGCCAATCTTCTGGAACAACATGGCTACACCTTC.

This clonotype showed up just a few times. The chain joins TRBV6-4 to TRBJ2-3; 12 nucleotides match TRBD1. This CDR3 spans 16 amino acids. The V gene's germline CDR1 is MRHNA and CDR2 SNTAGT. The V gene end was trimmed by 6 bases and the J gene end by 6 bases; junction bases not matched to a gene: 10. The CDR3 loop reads CASSKTGTGGRDTQYF. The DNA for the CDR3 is TGTGCCAGCAGCAAAACCGGGACAGGGGGCAGGGATACGCAGTATTTT.

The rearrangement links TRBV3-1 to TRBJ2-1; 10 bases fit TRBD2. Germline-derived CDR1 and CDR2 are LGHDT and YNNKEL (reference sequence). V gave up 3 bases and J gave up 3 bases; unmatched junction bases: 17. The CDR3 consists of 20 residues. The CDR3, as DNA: TGTGCCAGCAGCCACCAGTCGGTCAGCGGGGGGGTAGACGGCTACAATGAGCAGTTCTTC. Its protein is CASSHQSVSGGVDGYNEQFF.

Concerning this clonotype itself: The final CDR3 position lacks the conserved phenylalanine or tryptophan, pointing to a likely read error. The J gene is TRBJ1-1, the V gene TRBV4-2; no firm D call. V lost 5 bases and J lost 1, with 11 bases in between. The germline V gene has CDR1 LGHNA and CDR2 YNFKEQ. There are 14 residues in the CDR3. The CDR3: CASSSLWGNTEAFS. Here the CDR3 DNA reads TGTGCCAGCAGCTCCCTTTGGGGGAACACTGAAGCTTTCTCT.

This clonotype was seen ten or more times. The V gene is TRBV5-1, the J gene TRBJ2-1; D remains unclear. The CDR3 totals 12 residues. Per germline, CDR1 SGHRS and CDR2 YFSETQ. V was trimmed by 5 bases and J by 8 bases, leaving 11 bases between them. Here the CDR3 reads CASRPDLDEQFF. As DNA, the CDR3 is TGCGCCAGCAGGCCAGATCTTGATGAGCAGTTCTTC. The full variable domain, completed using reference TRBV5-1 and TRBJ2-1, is KAGVTQTPRYLIKTRGQQVTLSCSPISGHRSVSWYQQTPGQGLQFLFEYFSETQRNKGNFPGRFSGRQFSNSRSEMNVSTLELGDSALYLCASRPDLDEQFFGPGTRLTVL.

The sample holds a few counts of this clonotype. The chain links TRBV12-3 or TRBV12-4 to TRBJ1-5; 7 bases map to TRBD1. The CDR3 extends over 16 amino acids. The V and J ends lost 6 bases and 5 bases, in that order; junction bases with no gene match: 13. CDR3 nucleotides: TGTGCCAGCAGCGACCAACCCGGGACAGTTGATCAGCCCCAGCATTTT. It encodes CASSDQPGTVDQPQHF.

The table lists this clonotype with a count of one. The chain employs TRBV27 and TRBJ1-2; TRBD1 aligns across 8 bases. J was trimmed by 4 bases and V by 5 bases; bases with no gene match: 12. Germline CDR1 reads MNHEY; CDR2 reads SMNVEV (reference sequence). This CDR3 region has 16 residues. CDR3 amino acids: CASSPSDRGWGYGYTF. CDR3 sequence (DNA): TGTGCCAGCAGTCCTAGCGACAGGGGATGGGGCTATGGCTACACCTTC.

The DNA of the CDR3 is TGTGCCAGCAGTCTTATTGGGGGTTCCTACGAGCAGTACGTC. Protein sequence: CASSLIGGSYEQYV. This chain uses TRBV6-2 or TRBV6-3 with TRBJ2-7; D possibly matches TRBD1 or TRBD2 (5 bases each). The CDR3 has 14 amino acids. Trimming shortened V by 5 bases and J by 1 base, and 12 bases separated the two germline ends. Germline-derived CDR1 and CDR2 are MNHEY and SVGEGT.

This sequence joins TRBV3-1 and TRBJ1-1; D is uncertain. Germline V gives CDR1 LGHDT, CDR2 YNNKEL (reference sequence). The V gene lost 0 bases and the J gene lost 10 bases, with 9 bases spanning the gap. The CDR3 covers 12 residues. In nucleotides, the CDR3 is TGTGCCAGCAGCCAAGAACCTGGAGGAGCTTTCTTT. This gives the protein CASSQEPGGAFF.

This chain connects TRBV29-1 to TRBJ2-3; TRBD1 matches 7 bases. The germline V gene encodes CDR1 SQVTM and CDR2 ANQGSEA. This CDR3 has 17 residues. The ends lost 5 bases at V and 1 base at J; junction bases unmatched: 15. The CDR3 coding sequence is TGCAGCGTTACCGCCCCCACTTGGACAGGCGGCACAGATACGCAGTATTTT. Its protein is CSVTAPTWTGGTDTQYF.

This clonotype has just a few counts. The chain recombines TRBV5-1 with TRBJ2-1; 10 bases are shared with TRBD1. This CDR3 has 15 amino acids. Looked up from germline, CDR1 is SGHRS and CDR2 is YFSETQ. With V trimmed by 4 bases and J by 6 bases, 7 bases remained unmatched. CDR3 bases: TGCGCCAGCAGCCGGGACAGGGGATCAGTCAATGAGCAGTTCTTC. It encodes CASSRDRGSVNEQFF. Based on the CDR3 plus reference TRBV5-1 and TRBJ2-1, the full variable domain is KAGVTQTPRYLIKTRGQQVTLSCSPISGHRSVSWYQQTPGQGLQFLFEYFSETQRNKGNFPGRFSGRQFSNSRSEMNVSTLELGDSALYLCASSRDRGSVNEQFFGPGTRLTVL.

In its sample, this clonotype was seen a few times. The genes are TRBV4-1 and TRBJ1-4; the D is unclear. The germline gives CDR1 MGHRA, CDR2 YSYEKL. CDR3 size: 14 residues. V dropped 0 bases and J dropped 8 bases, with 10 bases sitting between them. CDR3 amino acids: CASSQERGGEKLFF. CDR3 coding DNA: TGCGCCAGCAGCCAAGAACGAGGTGGGGAAAAACTGTTTTTT.

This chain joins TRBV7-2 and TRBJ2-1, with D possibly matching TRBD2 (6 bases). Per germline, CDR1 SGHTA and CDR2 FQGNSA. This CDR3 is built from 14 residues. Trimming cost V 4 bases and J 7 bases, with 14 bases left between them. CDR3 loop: CASSWGLQMNEQFF. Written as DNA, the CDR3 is TGTGCCAGCAGCTGGGGACTCCAGATGAATGAGCAGTTCTTC.

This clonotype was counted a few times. CDR3 in amino acids: CASSQDGNSGLVYGYTF. DNA of the CDR3: TGCGCCAGCAGCCAAGATGGGAACTCGGGACTTGTCTATGGCTACACCTTC. The V gene is TRBV4-3, the J gene TRBJ1-2; TRBD1 might be the D (5 bases). Per the germline V gene, CDR1 is LGHNA and CDR2 is YSLEER. Trimming took 0 bases from V and 4 from J, leaving 18 bases between them. The CDR3 consists of 17 residues.

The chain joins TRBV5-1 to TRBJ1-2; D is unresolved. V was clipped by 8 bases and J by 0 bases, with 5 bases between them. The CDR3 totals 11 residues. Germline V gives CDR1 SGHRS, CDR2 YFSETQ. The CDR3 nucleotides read TGCGCCAGTGCGTCTAACTATGGCTACACCTTC. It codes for CASASNYGYTF.

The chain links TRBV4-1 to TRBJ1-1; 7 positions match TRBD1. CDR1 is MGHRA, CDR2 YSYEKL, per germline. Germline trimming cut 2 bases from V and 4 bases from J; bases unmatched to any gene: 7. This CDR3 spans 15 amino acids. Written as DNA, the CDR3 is TGCGCCAGCAGCCAACCACAGGGGTACGGCACTGAAGCTTTCTTT. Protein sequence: CASSQPQGYGTEAFF.

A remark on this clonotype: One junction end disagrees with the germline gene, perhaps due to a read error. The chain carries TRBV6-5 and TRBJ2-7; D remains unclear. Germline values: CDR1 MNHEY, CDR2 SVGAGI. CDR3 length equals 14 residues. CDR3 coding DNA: TGTGCCAGCGGTTATAGGCCAACACCCTCCGAGCAGTACTTC. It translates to CASGYRPTPSEQYF.